These 22 T cell receptor beta chains share one sample of origin, sequenced in a study of blood T cells in healthy people across ages. A second about 7 to 12 cycle PCR used barcoded and J-beta primers. TCRdb processed the 5' RACE reads anew with MiXCR; each CDR3 protein has one entry. The table lists hundreds of thousands of distinct CDR3 sequences, less than 40% of them singletons. Material for sequencing was blood. The receptors derive from a woman over 75 in good health.

This clonotype appeared many times. The chain uses TRBV6-1 and TRBJ2-5; 10 nucleotides align to TRBD1. The CDR3 contains 14 residues. The J segment lost 4 bases and the V segment lost 4 bases, leaving 3 bases of the junction unmatched. Germline-derived CDR1 and CDR2 are MNHNS and SASEGT. Here the CDR3 DNA reads TGTGCCAGCAGTGGACAGGGGGCTACAGAGACCCAGTACTTC. Translated: CASSGQGATETQYF.

This clonotype came up many times. The chain has TRBV6-5 and TRBJ2-3, with TRBD2 identical over 8 bases. The length of the CDR3 is 15 residues. Looked up from germline, CDR1 is MNHEY and CDR2 is SVGAGI. Losses at the gene ends were 1 base for V and 2 bases for J; bases not matched to a gene: 2. CDR3 DNA: TGTGCCAGCAGTTACTACGGGGGGGCCACAGATACGCAGTATTTT. Encoded protein: CASSYYGGATDTQYF.

This chain uses TRBV20-1 with TRBJ1-3; unclear D gene. Germline-derived CDR1 and CDR2 are DFQATT and SNEGSKA (reference sequence). V lost 4 bases, J lost 1 base, and 2 bases lay in between. This CDR3 is 11 amino acids long. The CDR3 region has the DNA TGCAGTGCTATGTCTGGAAACACCATATATTTT. Encoded protein: CSAMSGNTIYF.

This rearrangement joins TRBV5-1 to TRBJ2-7; 7 bases are shared with TRBD2. V was clipped by 4 bases and J by 0 bases; unmatched bases: 10. The CDR3 length is 16 residues. Germline V gene sequence: CDR1 SGHRS, CDR2 YFSETQ. The chain's CDR3 is CASSVLPSGSSYEQYF. The CDR3 coding sequence is TGCGCCAGCAGCGTTCTTCCTAGCGGTAGCTCCTACGAGCAGTACTTC.

In its sample, this clonotype was seen many times. The chain carries TRBV5-5 and TRBJ2-3; 12 positions agree with TRBD2. V lost 1 base, J lost 4 bases, and 1 base stayed unmatched. The germline CDR1 and CDR2 sequences are SGHKS and YYEKEE (reference sequence). The CDR3 extends over 15 amino acids. The CDR3 protein is CASSLTSGRSDTQYF. CDR3 sequence (DNA): TGTGCCAGCAGCTTGACTAGCGGGAGGTCAGATACGCAGTATTTT.

V is TRBV19 and J is TRBJ1-6; perhaps TRBD1 as D (5 bases). This CDR3 contains 16 residues. Germline-derived CDR1 and CDR2 are LNHDA and SQIVND (reference sequence). V lost 5 bases, J lost 3 bases, and 14 bases lay in between. Here the CDR3 reads CASSFRRDLYNSPLHF. The CDR3 coding sequence is TGTGCCAGTAGTTTCCGACGGGACCTCTATAATTCACCCCTCCACTTT.

This chain uses TRBV4-2 with TRBJ2-7; 9 positions agree with TRBD2. This CDR3 has 17 residues. V dropped 4 bases and J dropped 3; count of bases not matched to a gene: 13. Germline CDR1 LGHNA, CDR2 YNFKEQ. CDR3 DNA: TGTGCCAGCAGCCCCGGAGGACCAGCGGGGGGCCTCTACGAGCAGTACTTC. It is translated as CASSPGGPAGGLYEQYF.

This clonotype was counted ten times or more. The chain employs TRBV7-7 and TRBJ2-5, with TRBD1 as a possible D gene (6 bases). Looked up from germline, CDR1 is SSHAT and CDR2 is FNYEAQ (reference sequence). V was cut by 5 bases and J by 5 bases, with 18 bases left in between. There are 15 residues in the CDR3. The CDR3 spells CASSRVQGRGETQYF. The CDR3, as DNA: TGTGCCAGCAGCCGTGTACAGGGTCGTGGGGAGACCCAGTACTTC.

The V call is TRBV15, the J call TRBJ2-3, with D possibly called TRBD1 or TRBD2 (5 bases each). Per the germline V gene, CDR1 is LNHNV and CDR2 is YYDKDF (reference sequence). CDR3 length equals 19 residues. Trimming removed 0 bases at V and 1 base at J, with 20 bases between. CDR3 loop: CATSRDRGDGDLRTDTQYF. CDR3 DNA: TGTGCCACCAGCAGAGACCGAGGCGACGGGGACCTGCGCACAGATACGCAGTATTTT. Based on the CDR3 plus reference TRBV15 and TRBJ2-3, the full variable domain is DAMVIQNPRYQVTQFGKPVTLSCSQTLNHNVMYWYQQKSSQAPKLLFHYYDKDFNNEADTPDNFQSRRPNTSFCFLDIRSPGLGDTAMYLCATSRDRGDGDLRTDTQYFGPGTRLTVL.

This clonotype was counted a few times. Just one base apart from a much larger clone, this may be a read error. The chain combines TRBV4-2 with TRBJ2-7; 9 bases agree with TRBD2. The V gene's germline CDR1 is LGHNA and CDR2 YNFKEQ. J lost 7 bases, V lost 1 base, and 17 bases had no gene match. CDR3 size: 18 residues. CDR3 sequence reads: CASSQASGGSGGYNEQYF. In nucleotides, the CDR3 is TGTGCCAGCAGCCAAGCCTCTGGGGGTAGCGGGGGTTACAATGAGCAGTACTTC.

This clonotype has ten or more counts. The chain links TRBV18 to TRBJ2-7; D gene ambiguous. There are 13 residues in the CDR3. Germline V gene sequence: CDR1 KGHSH, CDR2 LQKENI. With 2 bases removed from V and 7 bases from J, the gap between germline ends came to 12 bases. In nucleotides, the CDR3 is TGTGCCAGCTCACCAATCGAGGCTGTGGAGCAGTACTTC. Its protein is CASSPIEAVEQYF.

The sample holds many counts of this clonotype. The V and J genes are TRBV9 and TRBJ2-1; D unresolved. V lost 0 bases and J 7 bases, leaving 8 bases between the germline ends. This CDR3 is built from 13 residues. The germline CDR1 and CDR2 sequences are SGDLS and YYNGEE. DNA of the CDR3: TGTGCCAGCAGCGTAGTAGCCGGGAATGAGCAGTTCTTC. Its translation is CASSVVAGNEQFF.

This clonotype occurred many times. The CDR3 loop is CSARTYNEQFF. The CDR3 DNA is TGCAGTGCTAGAACGTACAATGAGCAGTTCTTC. This rearrangement joins TRBV20-1 to TRBJ2-1; D is uncertain. The germline gives CDR1 DFQATT, CDR2 SNEGSKA (reference sequence). This CDR3 is 11 amino acids long. Trimming cost V 2 bases and J 4 bases, with 3 bases left between them.

The V and J genes are TRBV19 and TRBJ2-4; no reliable D call. Trimming removed 2 bases at V and 9 bases at J, with 11 bases between. Looked up from germline, CDR1 is LNHDA and CDR2 is SQIVND (reference sequence). This CDR3 spans 13 amino acids. The CDR3 is CASSISPRLIQYF. CDR3 nucleotides: TGTGCCAGTAGTATATCGCCCAGACTCATTCAGTACTTC.

To note about this clonotype: At one end the junction does not follow the germline gene, possibly because of a read error. This chain joins TRBV4-1 and TRBJ1-1; 7 positions agree with TRBD1. The germline V gene has CDR1 MGHRA and CDR2 YSYEKL. This CDR3 has 15 amino acids. The CDR3 nucleotides are TGCGCCAGCAGCCAGAGGACAGGCCCCGGGCCTGAAACTTTCTTT. It encodes CASSQRTGPGPETFF.

This clonotype was detected many times. This chain links TRBV13 with TRBJ2-7; 9 bases align to TRBD1. Germline-derived CDR1 and CDR2 are PRHDT and FYEKMQ (reference sequence). V lost 1 base to trimming and J lost 5 bases; unmatched junction nucleotides: 6. The CDR3 spans 15 residues. The CDR3 protein is CASSLAGQGGNEQYF. The CDR3 DNA sequence: TGTGCCAGCAGCTTAGCGGGACAGGGAGGCAACGAGCAGTACTTC.

In regard to this clonotype: This sequence may be a read error, since a much larger clone differs from it by one base. The V call is TRBV20-1, the J call TRBJ2-5, with D perhaps TRBD1 (6 bases). This CDR3 region has 13 residues. Germline CDR1 is DFQATT and CDR2 is SNEGSKA (reference sequence). The CDR3 is CSGRGSNQETQDF. In DNA form, the CDR3 reads TGCAGTGGAAGGGGGTCGAACCAAGAGACCCAGGACTTC.

The V call is TRBV3-1, the J call TRBJ1-2; no clear D. The CDR3 is 13 amino acids. CDR1 and CDR2 (germline): LGHDT, YNNKEL (reference sequence). The germline V and J ends were trimmed by 0 bases and 8 bases, with 10 bases remaining between them. The CDR3 here is CASSQDPAQGYTF. CDR3 in DNA: TGTGCCAGCAGCCAAGATCCCGCACAGGGCTACACCTTC.

The genes are TRBV30 and TRBJ2-1, with D perhaps assigned TRBD1 or TRBD2 (5 bases each). The CDR3 runs 12 residues. The ends were cut back, 4 bases at V and 10 bases at J, with 14 bases in the middle. The germline gives CDR1 GTSNPN, CDR2 SVGIG (reference sequence). The CDR3 DNA sequence: TGTGCCTGGACGGGGCAGGAAGGGGAGCAGTTCTTC. Amino acids: CAWTGQEGEQFF.

V usage is TRBV6-6 and J usage is TRBJ1-2, with 9 positions matching TRBD1. J gave up 4 bases and V 8 bases, and 8 bases lay outside the gene matches. This CDR3 region has 14 residues. From germline, CDR1 is MNHNY and CDR2 SVGAGI (reference sequence). CDR3 loop: CASLPAGQGYGYTF. The CDR3 DNA reads as TGTGCCAGCCTTCCCGCGGGACAGGGCTATGGCTACACCTTC.

This clonotype appeared many times. A much larger clonotype is one base distant, so this may be a read error. V and J are TRBV15 and TRBJ2-2; D might be TRBD1 or TRBD2, each matching 5 bases. Germline-derived CDR1 and CDR2 are LNHNV and YYDKDF (reference sequence). The CDR3 contains 16 residues. CDR3 nucleotides: TGTGCCACCAGCAGAGACCTCTCCAGGGTTACCGGGGAGCGGTTTTTT. Protein product: CATSRDLSRVTGERFF.

The chain carries TRBV15 and TRBJ1-1; 10 nucleotides align to TRBD1. The CDR3 totals 14 residues. The germline V gene encodes CDR1 LNHNV and CDR2 YYDKDF (reference sequence). After removal of 6 bases from V and 4 bases from J, the junction contained 5 bases not matched to a gene. The CDR3 is CATSNRDRGTEAFF. CDR3 in DNA: TGTGCCACCAGTAACCGGGACAGGGGCACTGAAGCTTTCTTT.